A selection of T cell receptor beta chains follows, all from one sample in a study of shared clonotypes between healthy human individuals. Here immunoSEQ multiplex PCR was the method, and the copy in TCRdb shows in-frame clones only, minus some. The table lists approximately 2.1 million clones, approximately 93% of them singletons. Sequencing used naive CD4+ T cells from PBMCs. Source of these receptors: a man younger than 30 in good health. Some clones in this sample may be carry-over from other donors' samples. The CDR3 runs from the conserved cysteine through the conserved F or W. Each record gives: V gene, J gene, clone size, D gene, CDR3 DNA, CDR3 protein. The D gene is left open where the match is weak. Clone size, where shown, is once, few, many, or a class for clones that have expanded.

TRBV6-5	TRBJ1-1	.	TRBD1	TGTGCCACCTACCGGACAGGGAACACTGAAGCTTTCTTT	CATYRTGNTEAFF
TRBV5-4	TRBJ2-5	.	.	TGTGCCAGCAGCTGGGTGGGGTACCAAGAGACCCAGTACTTC	CASSWVGYQETQYF
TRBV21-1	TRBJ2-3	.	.	TGTGCCAGCGCCCCAGAGGAGGGTACCCCCACAGATACGCAGTATTTT	CASAPEEGTPTDTQYF
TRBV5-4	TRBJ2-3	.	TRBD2	TGTGCCAGCAGTCAAGGACTAGCAGGATTCACAGATACGCAGTATTTT	CASSQGLAGFTDTQYF
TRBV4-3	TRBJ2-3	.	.	TGCGCCAGCAGCCAAGCCCACAGGACCAGCACAGATACGCAGTATTTT	CASSQAHRTSTDTQYF
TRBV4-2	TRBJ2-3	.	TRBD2	TGTGCCAGCAGCGGAGGACTAGCGGGCTACACAGATACGCAGTATTTT	CASSGGLAGYTDTQYF
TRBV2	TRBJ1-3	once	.	TGTGCCAGCAGTGCATTGACAGCAGGAAACACCATATATTTT	CASSALTAGNTIYF
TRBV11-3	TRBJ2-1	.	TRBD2	TGTGCCAGCAGGATAGGGGAGGGTGAGCAGTTCTTC	CASRIGEGEQFF
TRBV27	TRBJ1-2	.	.	TGTGCCAGCAGTTATCGGGGAGGGTATGGCTACACCTTC	CASSYRGGYGYTF
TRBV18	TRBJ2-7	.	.	TGTGCCAGCTCACCACCGGGAGAAGCCTACGAGCAGTACTTC	CASSPPGEAYEQYF
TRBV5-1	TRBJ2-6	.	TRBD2	TGCGCCAGCAGCTTGGTCGAGACTAGCGACCCTGGGGCCAACGTCCTGACTTTC	CASSLVETSDPGANVLTF
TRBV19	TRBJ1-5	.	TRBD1	TGTGCCAGTAGTATAATAGGGACAGGGGGCCTGGAGCCCCAGCATTTT	CASSIIGTGGLEPQHF
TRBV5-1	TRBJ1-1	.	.	TGCGCCAGCAGCTCCCATGGAGGGCTTGCTAACACTGAAGCTTTCTTT	CASSSHGGLANTEAFF
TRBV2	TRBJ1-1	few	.	TGTGCCAGCGGCACGGACGTGAACACTGAAGCTTTCTTT	CASGTDVNTEAFF
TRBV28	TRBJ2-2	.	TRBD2	TGTGCCAGCAGTGCAACTAGCGTGAGGAGGCATACCGGGGAGCTGTTTTTT	CASSATSVRRHTGELFF
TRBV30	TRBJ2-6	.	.	TGTGCCTGGGGGGAGGGGGCCAACGTCCTGACTTTC	CAWGEGANVLTF
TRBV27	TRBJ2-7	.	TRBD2	TGTGCCAGCACCGCGAGGGGACTAGCGGGCCTCTCCTACGAGCAGTACTTC	CASTARGLAGLSYEQYF
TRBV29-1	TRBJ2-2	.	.	TGCAGCGTTGACCAGGCCCCCGGGGAGCTGTTTTTT	CSVDQAPGELFF
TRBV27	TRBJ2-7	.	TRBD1	TGTGCCAGCAGCCGACGGGACAGAAAGTACTCCTACGAGCAGTACTTC	CASSRRDRKYSYEQYF
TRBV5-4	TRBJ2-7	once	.	TGTGCCAGCGCTCCCAACGCAGGGCTAGCCTCTCCCTACGAGCAGTACTTC	CASAPNAGLASPYEQYF
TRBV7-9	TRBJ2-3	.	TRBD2	TGTGCCAGCAGCTTAATTAGGGGACTAGCGGGAGCTAAAGATACGCAGTATTTT	CASSLIRGLAGAKDTQYF
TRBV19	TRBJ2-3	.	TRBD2	TGTGCCAGTAGTACCCGGGGGACTAGCGGGACTTATCTCAGCACAGATACGCAGTATTTT	CASSTRGTSGTYLSTDTQYF
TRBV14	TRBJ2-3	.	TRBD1	TGTGCCAGCAGCCAAGAGGAAGGCAGGGGGTATACAGATACGCAGTATTTT	CASSQEEGRGYTDTQYF
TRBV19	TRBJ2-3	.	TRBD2	TGTGCCAGTAGTGTGCTAGCGGGAGTTGGAGATACGCAGTATTTT	CASSVLAGVGDTQYF
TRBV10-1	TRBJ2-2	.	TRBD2	TGCGCCAGCAGTGAGAGCGGGAGGGCCGATACCGGGGAGCTGTTTTTT	CASSESGRADTGELFF
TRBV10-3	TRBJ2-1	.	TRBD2	TGTGCCATGAGCGGGAGGTGGGACAATGAGCAGTTCTTC	CAMSGRWDNEQFF
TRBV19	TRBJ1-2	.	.	TGTGCCAGTAGTGCCCTGGACATCAACTATGGCTACACCTTC	CASSALDINYGYTF
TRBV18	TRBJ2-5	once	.	TGTGCCAGCTCAAATGGAGTAGCGGAATTCGAGACCCAGTACTTC	CASSNGVAEFETQYF
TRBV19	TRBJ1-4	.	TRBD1	TGTGCCAGTGAACGGACAGGGGGTTATGAAAAACTGTTTTTT	CASERTGGYEKLFF
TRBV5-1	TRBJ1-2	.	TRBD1	TGCGCCAGCAGCTTCGTAACGGGACAGGGGGCTTCGAACTATGGCTACACCTTC	CASSFVTGQGASNYGYTF
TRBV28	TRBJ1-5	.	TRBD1	TGTGCCAGCAGGGCAGGGGGTCGTCAGCCCCAGCATTTT	CASRAGGRQPQHF
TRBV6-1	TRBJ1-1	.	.	TGTGCCAGCAGTGAAGGGTGGGCCAACATGAACACTGAAGCTTTCTTT	CASSEGWANMNTEAFF
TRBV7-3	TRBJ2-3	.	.	TGTGCCAGCAGCGAAGGTTGGGGAGATACGCAGTATTTT	CASSEGWGDTQYF
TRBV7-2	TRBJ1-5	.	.	TGTGCCAGCAGCTTAGAACAGATAGGTCAGCCCCAGCATTTT	CASSLEQIGQPQHF
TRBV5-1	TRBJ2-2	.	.	TGCGCCAGCAAGAAATTTGGGGGAGAAGGAGGGGAGCTGTTTTTT	CASKKFGGEGGELFF
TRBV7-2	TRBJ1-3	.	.	TGTGCCAGCAGCTTAGGTCTCTCTGGAAACACCATATATTTT	CASSLGLSGNTIYF
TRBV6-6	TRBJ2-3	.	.	TGTGCCAGCAGGCGGGACGGCACAGATACGCAGTATTTT	CASRRDGTDTQYF
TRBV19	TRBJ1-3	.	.	TGTGCCAGTAGCCAGCGGCGCCCCTCTGGAAACACCATATATTTT	CASSQRRPSGNTIYF
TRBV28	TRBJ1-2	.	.	TGTGCCAGCAGTGGGGGGCCCACTAACTATGGCTACACCTTC	CASSGGPTNYGYTF
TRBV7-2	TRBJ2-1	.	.	TGTGCCAGCAGCTTAGGCGGCTATAGCTCCTACAATGAGCAGTTCTTC	CASSLGGYSSYNEQFF
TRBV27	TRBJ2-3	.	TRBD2	TGTGCCAGCAGTTTATACCATAATAGCGGGAGGCGCACAGATACGCAGTATTTT	CASSLYHNSGRRTDTQYF
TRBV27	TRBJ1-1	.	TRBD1	TGTGCCAGCAGCCAACGAACAGGGGATACTGAAGCTTTCTTT	CASSQRTGDTEAFF
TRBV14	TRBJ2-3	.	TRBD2	TGTGCCAGCAGCCACCCCGCGGCGGGACTAGCGGGCAAGCAGTATTTT	CASSHPAAGLAGKQYF